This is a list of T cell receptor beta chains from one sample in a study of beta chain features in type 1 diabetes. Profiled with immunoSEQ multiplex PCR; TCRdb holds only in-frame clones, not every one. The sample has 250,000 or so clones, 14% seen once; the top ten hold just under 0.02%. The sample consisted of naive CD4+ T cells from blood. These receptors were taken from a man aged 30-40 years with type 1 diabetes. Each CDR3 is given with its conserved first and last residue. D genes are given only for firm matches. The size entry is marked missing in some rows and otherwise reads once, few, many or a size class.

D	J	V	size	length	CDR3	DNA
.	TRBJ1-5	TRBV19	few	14	CASNFAPQGQPQHF	TGTGCCAGTAATTTCGCCCCTCAGGGACAGCCCCAGCATTTT
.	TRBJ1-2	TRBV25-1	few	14	CASSPPFGDNGYTF	TGTGCCAGCAGTCCCCCCTTCGGTGATAATGGCTACACCTTC
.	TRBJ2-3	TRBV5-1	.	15	CASSFGSTSTDTQYF	TGCGCCAGCAGCTTTGGGTCGACTAGCACAGATACGCAGTATTTT
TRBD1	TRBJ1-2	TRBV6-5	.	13	CASSSDRFYGYTF	TGTGCCAGCAGCTCGGACAGGTTCTATGGCTACACCTTC
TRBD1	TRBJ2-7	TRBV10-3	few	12	CAIRGDSYEQYF	TGTGCCATCAGGGGGGACAGCTACGAGCAGTACTTC
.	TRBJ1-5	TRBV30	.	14	CAWSVGGSGQPQHF	TGTGCCTGGAGTGTTGGGGGCTCCGGACAGCCCCAGCATTTT
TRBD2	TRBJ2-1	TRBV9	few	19	CASSVASGLAGGSYNEQFF	TGTGCCAGCAGCGTAGCTTCCGGGCTAGCGGGGGGCTCCTACAATGAGCAGTTCTTC
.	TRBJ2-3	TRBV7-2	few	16	CASSDGLRGDTDTQYF	TGTGCCAGCAGCGACGGTCTCAGGGGGGACACAGATACGCAGTATTTT
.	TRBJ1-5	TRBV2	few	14	CASSRDSSNQPQHF	TGTGCCAGCAGTAGAGACAGTAGCAATCAGCCCCAGCATTTT
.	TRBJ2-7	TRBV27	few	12	CASSGGLDEQYF	TGTGCCAGCAGTGGTGGTCTAGACGAGCAGTACTTC
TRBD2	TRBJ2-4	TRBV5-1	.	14	CASSSLAGEDIQYF	TGCGCCAGCAGCTCGTTAGCGGGAGAGGACATTCAGTACTTC
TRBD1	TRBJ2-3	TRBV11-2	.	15	CASSTGQGYGDTQYF	TGTGCCAGCAGCACGGGACAGGGTTATGGAGATACGCAGTATTTT
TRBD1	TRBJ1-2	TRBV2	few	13	CASSRQGGYGYTF	TGTGCCAGCAGCCGACAGGGGGGCTATGGCTACACCTTC
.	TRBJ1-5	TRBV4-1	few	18	CASSQDRGTHYSNQPQHF	TGCGCCAGCAGCCAAGATAGGGGGACCCATTATAGCAATCAGCCCCAGCATTTT
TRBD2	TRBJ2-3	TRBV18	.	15	CASSPGLAGTDTQYF	TGTGCCAGCTCACCCGGACTAGCGGGAACAGATACGCAGTATTTT
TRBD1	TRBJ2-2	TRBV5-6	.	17	CASSLPPTGANTGELFF	TGTGCCAGCAGCTTACCCCCGACAGGGGCCAACACCGGGGAGCTGTTTTTT
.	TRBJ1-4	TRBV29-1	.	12	CSVAGGNEKLFF	TGCAGCGTTGCGGGGGGAAATGAAAAACTGTTTTTT
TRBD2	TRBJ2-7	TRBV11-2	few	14	CASSGAGGVGEQYF	TGTGCCAGCAGCGGAGCGGGAGGAGTAGGCGAGCAGTACTTC
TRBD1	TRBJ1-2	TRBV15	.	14	CATSIGTANYGYTF	TGTGCCACCAGCATCGGGACAGCTAACTATGGCTACACCTTC
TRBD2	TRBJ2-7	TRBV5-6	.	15	CASSVGLAGGNEQYF	TGTGCCAGCAGCGTGGGACTAGCGGGAGGGAACGAGCAGTACTTC
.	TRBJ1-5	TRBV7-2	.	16	CASSLAAGGGNQPQHF	TGTGCCAGCAGCTTAGCGGCTGGGGGCGGGAATCAGCCCCAGCATTTT
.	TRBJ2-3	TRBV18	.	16	CASSPPEDYSTDTQYF	TGTGCCAGCTCACCACCTGAGGACTATAGCACAGATACGCAGTATTTT
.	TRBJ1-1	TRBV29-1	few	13	CSVGKTENTEAFF	TGCAGCGTTGGCAAAACAGAGAACACTGAAGCTTTCTTT
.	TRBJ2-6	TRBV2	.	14	CASSGSSGANVLTF	TGTGCCAGCAGTGGCAGCTCTGGGGCCAACGTCCTGACTTTC
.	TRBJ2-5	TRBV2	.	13	CASALGGQETQYF	TGTGCCAGCGCTCTGGGGGGACAAGAGACCCAGTACTTC
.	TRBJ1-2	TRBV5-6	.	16	CASSFRSTNPNYGYTF	TGTGCCAGCAGCTTCAGGTCAACCAACCCTAACTATGGCTACACCTTC
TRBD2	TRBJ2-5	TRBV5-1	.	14	CASSMTSGQSTQYF	TGCGCCAGCAGCATGACTAGCGGCCAGTCGACCCAGTACTTC
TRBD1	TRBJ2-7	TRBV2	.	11	CASTGRGEQYF	TGTGCCAGCACGGGCAGGGGGGAGCAGTACTTC
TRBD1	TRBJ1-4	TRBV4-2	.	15	CASSRGTADDEKLFF	TGTGCCAGCAGCCGAGGGACAGCAGACGATGAAAAACTGTTTTTT
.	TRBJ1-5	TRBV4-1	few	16	CASSQGSGRERQPQHF	TGCGCCAGCAGCCAAGGTAGCGGGAGGGAACGGCAGCCCCAGCATTTT
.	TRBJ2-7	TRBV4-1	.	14	CASSLQGTPYEQYF	TGCGCCAGCAGCTTACAGGGAACCCCCTACGAGCAGTACTTC
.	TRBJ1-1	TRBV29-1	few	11	CSVIGGLEAFF	TGCAGCGTTATTGGGGGCCTTGAAGCTTTCTTT
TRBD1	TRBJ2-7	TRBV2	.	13	CASRGQGLVEQYF	TGTGCCAGCAGAGGACAGGGGCTTGTGGAGCAGTACTTC
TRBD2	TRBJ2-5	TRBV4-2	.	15	CASSSGLAGEETQYF	TGTGCCAGCAGCTCGGGACTAGCGGGAGAGGAGACCCAGTACTTC
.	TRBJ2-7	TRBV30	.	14	CAWSPRATTYEQYF	TGTGCCTGGAGCCCCCGCGCGACAACCTACGAGCAGTACTTC
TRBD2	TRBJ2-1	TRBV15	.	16	CATSRGAGGLGNEQFF	TGTGCCACCAGCAGAGGAGCGGGAGGGCTCGGCAATGAGCAGTTCTTC
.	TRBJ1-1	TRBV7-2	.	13	CASSRSMNTEAFF	TGTGCCAGCAGTAGGAGTATGAACACTGAAGCTTTCTTT
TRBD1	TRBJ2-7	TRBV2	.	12	CASTLDRGRSYF	TGTGCCAGCACTTTGGACAGGGGGCGTTCGTACTTC
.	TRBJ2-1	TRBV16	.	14	CASSQQGSYNEQFF	TGTGCCAGCAGCCAACAGGGCAGCTACAATGAGCAGTTCTTC
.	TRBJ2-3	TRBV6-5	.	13	CASKPGGTDTQYF	TGTGCCAGCAAACCAGGTGGCACAGATACGCAGTATTTT
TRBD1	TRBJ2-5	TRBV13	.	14	CASSSRQGGETQYF	TGTGCCAGCAGCTCCCGACAGGGGGGGGAGACCCAGTACTTC
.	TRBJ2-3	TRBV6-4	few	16	CASSDSGLGARDTQYF	TGTGCCAGCAGTGACTCGGGCTTGGGGGCTAGAGATACGCAGTATTTT
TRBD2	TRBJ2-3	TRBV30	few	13	CAWSIAGADTQYF	TGTGCCTGGAGTATAGCGGGAGCAGATACGCAGTATTTT
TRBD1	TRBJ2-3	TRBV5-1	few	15	CASGTGTGGTDTQYF	TGCGCCAGCGGAACCGGGACAGGCGGCACAGATACGCAGTATTTT